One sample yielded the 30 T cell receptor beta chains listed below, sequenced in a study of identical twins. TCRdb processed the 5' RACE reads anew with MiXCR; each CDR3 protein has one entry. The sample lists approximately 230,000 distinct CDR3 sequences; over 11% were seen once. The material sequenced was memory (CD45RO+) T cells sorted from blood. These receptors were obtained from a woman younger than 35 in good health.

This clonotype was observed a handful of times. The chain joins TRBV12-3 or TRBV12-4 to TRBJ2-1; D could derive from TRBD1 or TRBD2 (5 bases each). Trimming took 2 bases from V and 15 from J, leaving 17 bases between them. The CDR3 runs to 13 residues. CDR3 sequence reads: CASSLKGGDQRFF. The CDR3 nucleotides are TGTGCCAGCAGTTTAAAAGGTGGGGACCAACGGTTCTTC.

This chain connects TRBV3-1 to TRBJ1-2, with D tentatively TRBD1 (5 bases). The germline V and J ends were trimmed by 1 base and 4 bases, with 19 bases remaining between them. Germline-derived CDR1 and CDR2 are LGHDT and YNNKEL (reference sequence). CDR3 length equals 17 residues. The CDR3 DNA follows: TGTGCCAGCAGCCAAGGGGGACGTGGCACTCGGAGCTATGGCTACACCTTC. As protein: CASSQGGRGTRSYGYTF.

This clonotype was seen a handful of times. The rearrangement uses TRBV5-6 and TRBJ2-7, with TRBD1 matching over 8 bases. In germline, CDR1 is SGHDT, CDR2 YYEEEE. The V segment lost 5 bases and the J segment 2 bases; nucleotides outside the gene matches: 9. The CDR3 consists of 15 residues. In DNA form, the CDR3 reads TGTGCCAGCAGGAATGACAGGGGACGCACCTACGAGCAGTACTTC. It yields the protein CASRNDRGRTYEQYF.

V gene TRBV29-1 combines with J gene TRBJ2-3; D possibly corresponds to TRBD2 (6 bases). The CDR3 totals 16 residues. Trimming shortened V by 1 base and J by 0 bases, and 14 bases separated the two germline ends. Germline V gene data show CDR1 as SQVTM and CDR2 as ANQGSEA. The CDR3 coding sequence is TGCAGCGTTGAAGTTCGAGTAGGGACTAGCACAGATACGCAGTATTTT. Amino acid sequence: CSVEVRVGTSTDTQYF.

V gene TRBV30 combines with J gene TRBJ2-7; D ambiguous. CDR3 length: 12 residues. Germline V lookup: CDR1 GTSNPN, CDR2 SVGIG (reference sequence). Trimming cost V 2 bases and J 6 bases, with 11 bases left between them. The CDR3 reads CAWSRPKGEQYF. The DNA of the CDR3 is TGTGCCTGGAGTAGGCCAAAGGGCGAGCAGTACTTC.

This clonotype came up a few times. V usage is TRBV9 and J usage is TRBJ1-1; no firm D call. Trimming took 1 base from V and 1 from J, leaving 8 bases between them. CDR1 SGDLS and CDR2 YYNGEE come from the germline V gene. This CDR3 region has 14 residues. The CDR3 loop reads CASSVSGTNTEAFF. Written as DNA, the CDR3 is TGTGCCAGCAGCGTAAGTGGAACGAACACTGAAGCTTTCTTT.

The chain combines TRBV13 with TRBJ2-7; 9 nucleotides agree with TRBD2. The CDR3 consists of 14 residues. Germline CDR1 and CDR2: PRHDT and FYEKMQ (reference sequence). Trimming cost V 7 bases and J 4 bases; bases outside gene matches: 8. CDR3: CASKPGTSLYEQYF. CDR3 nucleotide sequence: TGTGCCAGCAAACCCGGGACTAGCTTGTACGAGCAGTACTTC. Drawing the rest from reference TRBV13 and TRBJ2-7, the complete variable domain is AAGVIQSPRHLIKEKRETATLKCYPIPRHDTVYWYQQGPGQDPQFLISFYEKMQSDKGSIPDRFSAQQFSDYHSELNMSSLELGDSALYFCASKPGTSLYEQYFGPGTRLTVT.

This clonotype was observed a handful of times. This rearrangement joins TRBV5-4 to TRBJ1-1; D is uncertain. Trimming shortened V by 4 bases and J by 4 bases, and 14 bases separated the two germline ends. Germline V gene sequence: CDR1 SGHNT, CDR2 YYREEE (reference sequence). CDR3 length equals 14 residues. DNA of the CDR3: TGTGCCAGCAGCCCCCCGCCCGGGCCCACTGAAGCTTTCTTT. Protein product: CASSPPPGPTEAFF.

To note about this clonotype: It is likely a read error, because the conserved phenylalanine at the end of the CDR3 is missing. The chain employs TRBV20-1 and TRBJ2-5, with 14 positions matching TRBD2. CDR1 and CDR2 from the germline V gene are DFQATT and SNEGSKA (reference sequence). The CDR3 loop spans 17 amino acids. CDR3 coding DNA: TGCTGTGCTAGATGGAGACTAGCGGGAGGGGACGTGGAGACCCAGTACCTC. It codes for CCARWRLAGGDVETQYL.

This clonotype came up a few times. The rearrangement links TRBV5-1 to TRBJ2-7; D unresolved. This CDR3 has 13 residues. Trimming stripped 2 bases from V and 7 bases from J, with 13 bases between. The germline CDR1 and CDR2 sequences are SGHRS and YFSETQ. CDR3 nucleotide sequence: TGCGCCAGCAGCTTCTTACAAGAAACGGAGCAGTACTTC. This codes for CASSFLQETEQYF. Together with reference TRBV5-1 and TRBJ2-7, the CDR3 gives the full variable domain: KAGVTQTPRYLIKTRGQQVTLSCSPISGHRSVSWYQQTPGQGLQFLFEYFSETQRNKGNFPGRFSGRQFSNSRSEMNVSTLELGDSALYLCASSFLQETEQYFGPGTRLTVT.

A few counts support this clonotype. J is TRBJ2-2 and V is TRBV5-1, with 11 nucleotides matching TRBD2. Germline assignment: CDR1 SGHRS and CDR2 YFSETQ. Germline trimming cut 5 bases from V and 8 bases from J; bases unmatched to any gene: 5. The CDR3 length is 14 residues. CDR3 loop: CASRLAGVLGELFF. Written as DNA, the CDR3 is TGCGCCAGCAGACTAGCGGGAGTTTTAGGGGAGCTGTTTTTT.

The CDR3, as DNA: TGTGCCACCAGTGAGTTCGGGACCGGGGAGCTGTTTTTT. Protein sequence: CATSEFGTGELFF. The V and J genes are TRBV24-1 and TRBJ2-2, with no clear D. The CDR3 contains 13 residues. The V gene's germline CDR1 is KGHDR and CDR2 SFDVKD. The V gene lost 4 bases and the J gene lost 5 bases, with 7 bases spanning the gap.

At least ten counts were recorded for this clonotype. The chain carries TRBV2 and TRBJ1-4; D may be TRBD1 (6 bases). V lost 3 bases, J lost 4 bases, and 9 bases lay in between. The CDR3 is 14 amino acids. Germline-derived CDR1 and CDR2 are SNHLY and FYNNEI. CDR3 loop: CASSDNRDNEKLFF. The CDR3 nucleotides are TGTGCCAGCAGTGACAACAGGGATAATGAAAAACTGTTTTTT.

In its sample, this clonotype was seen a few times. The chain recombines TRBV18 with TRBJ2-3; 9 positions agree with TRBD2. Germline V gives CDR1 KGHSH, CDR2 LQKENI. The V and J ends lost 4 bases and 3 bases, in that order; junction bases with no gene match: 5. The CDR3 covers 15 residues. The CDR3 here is CASSLSGGRTDTQYF. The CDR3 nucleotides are TGTGCCAGCTCACTGAGCGGGGGGCGTACAGATACGCAGTATTTT.

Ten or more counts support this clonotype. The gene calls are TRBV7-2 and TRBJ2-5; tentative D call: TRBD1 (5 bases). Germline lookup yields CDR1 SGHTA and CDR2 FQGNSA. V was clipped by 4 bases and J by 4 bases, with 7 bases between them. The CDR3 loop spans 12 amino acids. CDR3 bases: TGTGCCAGCAGCTATGACAGAGAGACCCAGTACTTC. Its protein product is CASSYDRETQYF.

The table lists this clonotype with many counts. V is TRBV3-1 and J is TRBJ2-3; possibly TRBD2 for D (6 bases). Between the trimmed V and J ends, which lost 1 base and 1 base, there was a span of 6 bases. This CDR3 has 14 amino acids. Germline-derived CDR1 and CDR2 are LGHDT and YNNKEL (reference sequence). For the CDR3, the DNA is TGTGCCAGCAGCCAAGCGGGGGGCACAGATACGCAGTATTTT. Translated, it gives CASSQAGGTDTQYF.

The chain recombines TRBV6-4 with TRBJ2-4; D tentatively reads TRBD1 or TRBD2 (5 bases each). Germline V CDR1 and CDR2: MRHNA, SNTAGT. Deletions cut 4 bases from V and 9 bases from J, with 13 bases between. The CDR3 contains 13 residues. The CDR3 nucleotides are TGTGCCAGCAGTGGGGACGGCGCGGGCATTCAGTACTTC. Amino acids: CASSGDGAGIQYF.

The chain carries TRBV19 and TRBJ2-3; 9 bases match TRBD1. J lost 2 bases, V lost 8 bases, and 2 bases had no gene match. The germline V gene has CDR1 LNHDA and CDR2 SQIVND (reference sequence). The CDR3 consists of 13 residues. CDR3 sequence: CASGTGNTDTQYF. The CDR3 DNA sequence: TGTGCCAGTGGGACAGGGAACACAGATACGCAGTATTTT.

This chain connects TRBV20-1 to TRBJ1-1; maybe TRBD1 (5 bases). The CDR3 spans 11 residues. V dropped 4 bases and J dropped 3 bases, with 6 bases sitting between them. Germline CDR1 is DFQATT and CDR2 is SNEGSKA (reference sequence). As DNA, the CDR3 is TGCAGTGCTATGGGGGACACTGAAGCTTTCTTT. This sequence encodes CSAMGDTEAFF.

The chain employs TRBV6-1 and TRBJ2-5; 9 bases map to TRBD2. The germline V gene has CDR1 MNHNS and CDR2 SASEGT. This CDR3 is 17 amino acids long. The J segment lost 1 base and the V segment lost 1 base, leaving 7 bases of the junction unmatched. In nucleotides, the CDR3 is TGTGCCAGCAGTGAAGGTGCGGGAGGGCGAAGCCAAGAGACCCAGTACTTC. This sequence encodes CASSEGAGGRSQETQYF.

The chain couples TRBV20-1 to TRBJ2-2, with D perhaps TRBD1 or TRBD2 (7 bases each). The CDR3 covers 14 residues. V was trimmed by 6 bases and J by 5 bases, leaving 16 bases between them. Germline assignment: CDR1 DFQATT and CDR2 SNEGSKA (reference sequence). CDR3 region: CSAAPGGETGELFF. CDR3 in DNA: TGCAGTGCCGCTCCAGGGGGGGAGACCGGGGAGCTGTTTTTT.

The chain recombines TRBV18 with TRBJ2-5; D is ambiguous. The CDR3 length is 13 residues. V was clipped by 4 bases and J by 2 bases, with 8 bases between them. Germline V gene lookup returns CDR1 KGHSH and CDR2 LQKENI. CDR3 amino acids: CASSRAKQETQYF. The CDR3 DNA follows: TGTGCCAGCTCACGGGCTAAACAAGAGACCCAGTACTTC.

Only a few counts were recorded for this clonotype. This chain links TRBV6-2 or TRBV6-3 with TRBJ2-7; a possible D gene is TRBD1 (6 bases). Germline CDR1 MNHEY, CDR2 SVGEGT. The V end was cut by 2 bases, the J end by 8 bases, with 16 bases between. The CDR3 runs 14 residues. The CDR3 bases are TGTGCCAGCAGTTACCGGGACACCTCCGCCCAGCAGTACTTC. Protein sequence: CASSYRDTSAQQYF.

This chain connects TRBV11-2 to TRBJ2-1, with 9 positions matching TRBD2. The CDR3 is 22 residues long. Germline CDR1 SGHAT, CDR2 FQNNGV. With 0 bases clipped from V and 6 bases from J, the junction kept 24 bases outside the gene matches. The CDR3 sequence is CASSLEASLPEAGGVYANEQFF. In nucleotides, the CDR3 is TGTGCCAGCAGCTTAGAGGCAAGTTTGCCGGAAGCGGGAGGCGTTTATGCCAATGAGCAGTTCTTC. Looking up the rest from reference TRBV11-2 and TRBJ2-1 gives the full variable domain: EAGVAQSPRYKIIEKRQSVAFWCNPISGHATLYWYQQILGQGPKLLIQFQNNGVVDDSQLPKDRFSAERLKGVDSTLKIQPAKLEDSAVYLCASSLEASLPEAGGVYANEQFFGPGTRLTVL.

CDR3 sequence: CASSPDRVFNTIYF. Written as DNA, the CDR3 is TGTGCCAGCAGCCCAGACAGGGTCTTCAACACCATATATTTT. The rearrangement links TRBV3-1 to TRBJ1-3; TRBD1 aligns across 7 bases. Per the germline V gene, CDR1 is LGHDT and CDR2 is YNNKEL (reference sequence). The CDR3 length is 14 residues. The ends lost 4 bases at V and 7 bases at J; junction bases unmatched: 7.

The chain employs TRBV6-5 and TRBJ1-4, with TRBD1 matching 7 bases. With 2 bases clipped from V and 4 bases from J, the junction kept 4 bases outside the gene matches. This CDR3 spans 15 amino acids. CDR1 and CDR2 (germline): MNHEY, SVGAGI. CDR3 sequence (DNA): TGTGCCAGCAGTTACGTGACAGGGCTTAATGAAAAACTGTTTTTT. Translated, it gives CASSYVTGLNEKLFF.

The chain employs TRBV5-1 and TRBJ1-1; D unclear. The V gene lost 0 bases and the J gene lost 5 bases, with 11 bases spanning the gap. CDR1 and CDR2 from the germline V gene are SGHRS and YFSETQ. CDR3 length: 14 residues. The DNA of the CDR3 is TGCGCCAGCAGCTTGGCCGTGGATTTTACTGAAGCTTTCTTT. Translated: CASSLAVDFTEAFF.

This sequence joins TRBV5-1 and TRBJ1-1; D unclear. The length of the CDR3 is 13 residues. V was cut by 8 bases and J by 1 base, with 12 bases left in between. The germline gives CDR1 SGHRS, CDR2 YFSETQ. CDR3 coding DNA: TGCGCCAGTTCAGAACAGCCGAACACTGAAGCTTTCTTT. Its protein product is CASSEQPNTEAFF.

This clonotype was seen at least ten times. CDR3 coding DNA: TGTGCCAGCAGCCCTGGGACGTGGTCAATAGATACGCAGTATTTT. Amino acid sequence: CASSPGTWSIDTQYF. The rearrangement links TRBV7-6 to TRBJ2-3; D is perhaps TRBD1 or TRBD2 (5 bases each). This CDR3 contains 15 residues. Trimming removed 5 bases from V and 5 bases from J, with 17 bases in between. Germline-derived CDR1 and CDR2 are SGHVS and FNYEAQ.

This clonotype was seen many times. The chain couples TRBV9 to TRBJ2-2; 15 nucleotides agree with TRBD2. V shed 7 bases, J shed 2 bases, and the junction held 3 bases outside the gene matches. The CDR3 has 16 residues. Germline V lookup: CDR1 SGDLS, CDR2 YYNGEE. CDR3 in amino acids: CASGLAGGTNTGELFF. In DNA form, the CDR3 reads TGTGCCAGCGGACTAGCGGGAGGGACAAACACCGGGGAGCTGTTTTTT.